A selection of T cell receptor beta chains follows, all from one sample in a study of T-cell reconstitution after alpha-beta-depleted transplantation in children. Each CDR3 protein is one row after TCRdb ran MiXCR on the PCR reads. The sample holds about 980,000 distinct CDR3 sequences; less than 30% are singletons and the top ten take over 25%. Material: PBMCs, mostly from graft donor cells, obtained 360 days after TCRalphabeta/CD19-depleted stem cell transplant. The source is a boy in the first two years of life who had a stem cell transplant for SCID, so the T cells may come from the graft donor. CDR3s include the opening cysteine and the closing phenylalanine or tryptophan. The D gene is left open where the match is weak. Some rows mark clone size as missing; the rest say once, few, many or name a class of expanded clone.

abundance: .
d_gene: TRBD2
v_gene: TRBV9
len: 16
j_gene: TRBJ2-5
CDR3nt: TGTGCCAGCAGCGAAGGGGAGGGGTTGTACCAAGAGACCCAGTACTTC
CDR3aa: CASSEGEGLYQETQYF

abundance: few
d_gene: TRBD2
v_gene: TRBV20-1
len: 16
j_gene: TRBJ2-1
CDR3nt: TGCAGTGCCTCGTCGCCCCGGCGGGGGGGCGGAAATGAGCAGTTCTTC
CDR3aa: CSASSPRRGGGNEQFF

abundance: .
d_gene: .
v_gene: TRBV27
len: 16
j_gene: TRBJ1-6
CDR3nt: TGTGCCAGCGGAAGCATCTATTACTCCTATAATTCACCCCTCCACTTT
CDR3aa: CASGSIYYSYNSPLHF

abundance: few
d_gene: TRBD1
v_gene: TRBV5-1
len: 14
j_gene: TRBJ2-5
CDR3nt: TGCGCCAGCCGACCGGGACAGGGGGAAGAGACCCAGTACTTC
CDR3aa: CASRPGQGEETQYF

abundance: .
d_gene: TRBD1
v_gene: TRBV28
len: 15
j_gene: TRBJ2-7
CDR3nt: TGTGCCAGCAGTGCTCTCGGGACAGGGTCCTACGAGCAGTACTTC
CDR3aa: CASSALGTGSYEQYF

abundance: few
d_gene: TRBD2
v_gene: TRBV2
len: 17
j_gene: TRBJ2-3
CDR3nt: TGTGCCAGCAGTGCCCCCCTTGGCGGGGGGGCCCGAGATACGCAGTATTTT
CDR3aa: CASSAPLGGGARDTQYF

abundance: once
d_gene: .
v_gene: TRBV4-1
len: 14
j_gene: TRBJ1-6
CDR3nt: TGCGCCAGCAGCCCGCCACCCGTGGGTTCACCCCTCCACTTT
CDR3aa: CASSPPPVGSPLHF

abundance: .
d_gene: TRBD2
v_gene: TRBV7-9
len: 17
j_gene: TRBJ2-6
CDR3nt: TGTGCCAGCAGCACGCCGGGGACTACAGCTGGGGCCAACGTCCTGACTTTC
CDR3aa: CASSTPGTTAGANVLTF

abundance: .
d_gene: .
v_gene: TRBV14
len: 13
j_gene: TRBJ2-2
CDR3nt: TGTGCCAGCAGCCCCCTGACAGCCCAGGAGCTGTTTTTT
CDR3aa: CASSPLTAQELFF

abundance: .
d_gene: .
v_gene: TRBV12-3/TRBV12-4
len: 16
j_gene: TRBJ2-2
CDR3nt: TGTGCCAGCAGTTTATTGTGGCAGGCGGTCCCCGGGGAGCTGTTTTTT
CDR3aa: CASSLLWQAVPGELFF

abundance: .
d_gene: .
v_gene: TRBV6-1
len: 15
j_gene: TRBJ1-4
CDR3nt: TGTGCCAGCAACGTGCAGGGGTGGCCTAATGAAAAACTGTTTTTT
CDR3aa: CASNVQGWPNEKLFF

abundance: .
d_gene: .
v_gene: TRBV4-2
len: 15
j_gene: TRBJ2-3
CDR3nt: TGTGCCAGCAGCCAATTGCTAGTGGGCACAGATACGCAGTATTTT
CDR3aa: CASSQLLVGTDTQYF

abundance: few
d_gene: .
v_gene: TRBV27
len: 13
j_gene: TRBJ2-7
CDR3nt: TGTGCCAGCAGTCCCCAGGGGATGAACGAGCAGTACTTC
CDR3aa: CASSPQGMNEQYF

abundance: .
d_gene: TRBD1
v_gene: TRBV6-2/TRBV6-3
len: 16
j_gene: TRBJ1-4
CDR3nt: TGTGCCAGCAGTTACCGGCTCAACAGGGGGCTTGAAAAACTGTTTTTT
CDR3aa: CASSYRLNRGLEKLFF

abundance: .
d_gene: .
v_gene: TRBV4-3
len: 16
j_gene: TRBJ2-4
CDR3nt: TGCGCCAGCAGCCAAGGCCCCCGGGGAGCCAAAAACATTCAGTACTTC
CDR3aa: CASSQGPRGAKNIQYF

abundance: .
d_gene: .
v_gene: TRBV27
len: 14
j_gene: TRBJ1-2
CDR3nt: TGTGCCAGCAGAAGGGGACTGAAGAACTATGGCTACACCTTC
CDR3aa: CASRRGLKNYGYTF

abundance: .
d_gene: .
v_gene: TRBV5-1
len: 15
j_gene: TRBJ1-1
CDR3nt: TGCGCCAGCACCAGCTCGACAGGTTTGAACACTGAAGCTTTCTTT
CDR3aa: CASTSSTGLNTEAFF

abundance: .
d_gene: .
v_gene: TRBV3-1
len: 15
j_gene: TRBJ2-7
CDR3nt: TGTGCCAGCAGCCAAGTACCAGGGATCTCCTACGAGCAGTACTTC
CDR3aa: CASSQVPGISYEQYF

abundance: .
d_gene: .
v_gene: TRBV28
len: 13
j_gene: TRBJ2-7
CDR3nt: TGTGCCAGCAGTTTATATGTAGACCGCGAGCAGTACTTC
CDR3aa: CASSLYVDREQYF

abundance: .
d_gene: .
v_gene: TRBV4-1
len: 11
j_gene: TRBJ1-1
CDR3nt: TGCGCCAGCAGCCAAGGACGGATGGCTTTCTTT
CDR3aa: CASSQGRMAFF

abundance: .
d_gene: .
v_gene: TRBV6-6
len: 12
j_gene: TRBJ1-2
CDR3nt: TGTGCCAGCAGTTACGGAGGGAATGGCTACACCTTC
CDR3aa: CASSYGGNGYTF

abundance: .
d_gene: .
v_gene: TRBV20-1
len: 14
j_gene: TRBJ2-2
CDR3nt: TGCAGTGCTAGCGGGGGGCTGAACACCGGGGAGCTGTTTTTT
CDR3aa: CSASGGLNTGELFF

abundance: .
d_gene: TRBD1
v_gene: TRBV3-1
len: 12
j_gene: TRBJ1-1
CDR3nt: TGTGCCAGCCAAACAGGGGACACTGAAGCTTTCTTT
CDR3aa: CASQTGDTEAFF